This TCR beta chain was obtained from a study of memory CD4+ T cells and cytomegalovirus serostatus (dated by TCRdb to between 2018 and 2020). Describing the broader study: A total of around 35 healthy Belgian adults, of whom 9 were CMV seropositive and about 24 were CMV seronegative, were included in the cohort. To replicate a published TCR-based CMV serostatus classifier, the researchers sequenced the CD4+ memory TCRbeta repertoires of a Belgian cohort whose cytomegalovirus serostatus was known. Overall study outcomes, separate from this receptor: Of roughly 170 previously reported CMV-associated TCRbeta sequences, over 65 appeared in the CD4+ memory repertoires, each in one to five individuals. Only CD4+CD45RO+ memory cells were sequenced, in contrast to the original study, which included naive and memory CD4+ and CD8+ populations. The results were read as suggesting that the CMV-associated TCR signature is, for the most part, present in the CD4+ memory repertoire. For CMV serostatus prediction, a median bootstrapped AUC of 0.95 was reached with the original framework, and a median bootstrapped AUC of 0.91 was reached with a US-trained random forest. On the Belgian cohort, the classifier built on the original framework reached a median bootstrapped AUC of approximately 0.94, with a 95% CI of 0.76-1.00.

Single viable CD3+CD4+CD8-CD45RO+ cells were sorted as memory CD4+ T cells on a FACSAria II. To determine CMV serostatus, a Roche Elecsys assay was used that detects serum IgG against CMV pp150, pp28, p38 and p52. Once the samples were thawed, total CD4+ T cells were enriched through positive selection using CD4 magnetic microbeads. The samples came from a different study that was designed specifically to examine the CD4+ T cell memory repertoire. Peripheral blood mononuclear cells were isolated and cryopreserved following standard operating procedures; serum was stored at -80 °C. The staining relied on CD3-PerCP (BW264/56), CD4-APC (RPA-T4), CD45RO-PE (UCHT1) and CD8-Pacific Orange (3B5) antibodies, and Sytox blue was used to exclude non-viable cells. Based on the germline V gene (reference sequence), the CDR1 and CDR2 sequences are GTSNPN and SVGIG. The CDR3 has 13 amino acids, counting the end cysteine and phenylalanine. Only CDR3 DNA is held: 39 bases, read in frame from base 1. Trimming at the junction amounts to 0 bases on V and 4 bases on J, and the germline ends lie 9 bases apart.

The Quick-DNA Microprep Kit was used to extract genomic DNA from the sorted cells. Amplification of TCRbeta DNA was done with the immunoSEQ hsTCRbeta kit, following the protocol from the manufacturer. TCRbeta libraries were sequenced on an Illumina MiSeq instrument. The authors' pipeline ran thus. Removing out-of-frame sequences left some 2,200,000 distinct TCRbeta sequences, an average of roughly 63,000 per individual. Two values were used to score each individual: the count of fewer than 200 previously reported CMV-associated TCRbeta sequences and the total count of productive distinct TCRbeta sequences. A beta-binomial model was reimplemented in Python, and scikit-learn random forests with default parameters were trained on US cohort data. Classifier performance on the Belgian cohort was summarized as median AUC with percentile confidence intervals over 10,000 bootstrap iterations. The clones in this table, taken by TCRdb from immuneACCESS, are in-frame only. Not every clone is retained; where verified, under half of the shortfall comes from an unresolved V gene, and the cause of the rest is unknown. V and J calls and clone size are as listed in that table; D and trimming were resolved from the DNA. Within this sample are about 59,000 clones, with about 81% of them counted one time only. Approximately 1% of the sample is taken by the ten largest.

As regards this clone: Its cognate antigen has yet to be identified. The input lacks base qualities; no much larger clone sits a single base away.

This TCR was sampled from an adult in good health and CMV-seronegative. The specimen was memory CD4+ T cells from blood. The chain couples TRBV30 to TRBJ1-1; TRBD1 is possibly the D segment (5 matching bases). The CDR3 protein is CAWSVDSSTEAFF. The nucleotide sequence is TGTGCCTGGAGTGTAGACAGTAGCACTGAAGCTTTCTTT.